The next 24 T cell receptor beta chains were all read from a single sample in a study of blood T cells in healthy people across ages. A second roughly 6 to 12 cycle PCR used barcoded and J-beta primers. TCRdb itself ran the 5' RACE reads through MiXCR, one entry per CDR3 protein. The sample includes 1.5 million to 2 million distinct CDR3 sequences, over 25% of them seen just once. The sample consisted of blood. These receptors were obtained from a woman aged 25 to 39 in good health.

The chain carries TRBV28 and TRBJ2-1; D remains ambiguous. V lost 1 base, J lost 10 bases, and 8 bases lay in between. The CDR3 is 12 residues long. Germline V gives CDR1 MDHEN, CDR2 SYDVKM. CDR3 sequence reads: CASSLFLTEQFF. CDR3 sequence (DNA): TGTGCCAGCAGTTTATTCTTGACAGAGCAGTTCTTC.

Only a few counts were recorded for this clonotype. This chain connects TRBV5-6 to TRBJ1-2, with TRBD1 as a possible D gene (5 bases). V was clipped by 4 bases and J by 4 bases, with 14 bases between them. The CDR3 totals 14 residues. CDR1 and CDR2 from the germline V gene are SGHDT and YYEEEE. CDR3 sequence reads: CASSNPTEAYGYTF. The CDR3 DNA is TGTGCCAGCAGCAACCCGACAGAGGCCTATGGCTACACCTTC.

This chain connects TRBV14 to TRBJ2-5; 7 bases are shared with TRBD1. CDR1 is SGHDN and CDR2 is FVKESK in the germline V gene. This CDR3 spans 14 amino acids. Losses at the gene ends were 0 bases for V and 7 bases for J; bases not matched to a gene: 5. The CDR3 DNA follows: TGTGCCAGCAGCCAAGACCAGGGGGTAGGGACCCAGTACTTC. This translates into CASSQDQGVGTQYF.

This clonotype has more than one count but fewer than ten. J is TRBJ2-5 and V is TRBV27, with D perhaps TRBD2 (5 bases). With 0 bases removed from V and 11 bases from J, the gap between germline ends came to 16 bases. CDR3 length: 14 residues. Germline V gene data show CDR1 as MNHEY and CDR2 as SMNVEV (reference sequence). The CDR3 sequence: CASSLSSVGGVQYF. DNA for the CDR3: TGTGCCAGCAGTTTATCGAGTGTCGGAGGAGTGCAGTACTTC.

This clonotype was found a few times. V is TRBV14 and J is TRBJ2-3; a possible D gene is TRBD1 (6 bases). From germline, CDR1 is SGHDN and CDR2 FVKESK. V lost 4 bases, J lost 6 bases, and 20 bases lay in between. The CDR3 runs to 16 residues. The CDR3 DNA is TGTGCCAGCAGCCGGGGGCGCCCCGGGCAATCGGATACGCAGTATTTT. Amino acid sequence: CASSRGRPGQSDTQYF.

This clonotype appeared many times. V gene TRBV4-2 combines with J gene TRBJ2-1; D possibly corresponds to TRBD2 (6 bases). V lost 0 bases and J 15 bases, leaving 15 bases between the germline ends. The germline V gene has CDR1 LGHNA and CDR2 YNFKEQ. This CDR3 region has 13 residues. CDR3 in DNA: TGTGCCAGCAGCCAAGATCCCCGGGAGTTCCTGTTCTTC. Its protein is CASSQDPREFLFF.

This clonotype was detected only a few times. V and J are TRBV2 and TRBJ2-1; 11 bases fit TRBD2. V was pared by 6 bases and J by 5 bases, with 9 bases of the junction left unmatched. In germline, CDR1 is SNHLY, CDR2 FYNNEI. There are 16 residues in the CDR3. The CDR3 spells CASSYPGLAAHNEQFF. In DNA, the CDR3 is TGTGCCAGCAGCTACCCGGGACTAGCGGCCCACAATGAGCAGTTCTTC.

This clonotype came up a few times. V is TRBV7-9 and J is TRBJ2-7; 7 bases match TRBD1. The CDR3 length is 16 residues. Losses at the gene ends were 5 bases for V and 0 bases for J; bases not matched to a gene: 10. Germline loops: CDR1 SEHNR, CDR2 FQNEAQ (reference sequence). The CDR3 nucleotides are TGTGCCAGCAGCCTATCCTTGGGACAGCACTCCTACGAGCAGTACTTC. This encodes CASSLSLGQHSYEQYF. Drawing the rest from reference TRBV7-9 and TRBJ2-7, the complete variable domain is DTGVSQNPRHKITKRGQNVTFRCDPISEHNRLYWYRQTLGQGPEFLTYFQNEAQLEKSRLLSDRFSAERPKGSFSTLEIQRTEQGDSAMYLCASSLSLGQHSYEQYFGPGTRLTVT.

DNA of the CDR3: TGCGCCAGCAGCGCCCGGGACAGGGGTGGTGGCTACACCTTC. It encodes CASSARDRGGGYTF. V gene TRBV5-1 combines with J gene TRBJ1-2, with TRBD1 identical over 10 bases. J gave up 7 bases and V 4 bases, and 7 bases lay outside the gene matches. The CDR3 extends over 14 amino acids. Germline-derived CDR1 and CDR2 are SGHRS and YFSETQ.

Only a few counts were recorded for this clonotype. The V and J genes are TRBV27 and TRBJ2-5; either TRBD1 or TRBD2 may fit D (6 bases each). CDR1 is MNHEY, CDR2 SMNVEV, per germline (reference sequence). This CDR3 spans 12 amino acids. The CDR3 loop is CTWGAIGETQYF. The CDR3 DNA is TGTACTTGGGGGGCCATAGGAGAGACCCAGTACTTC.

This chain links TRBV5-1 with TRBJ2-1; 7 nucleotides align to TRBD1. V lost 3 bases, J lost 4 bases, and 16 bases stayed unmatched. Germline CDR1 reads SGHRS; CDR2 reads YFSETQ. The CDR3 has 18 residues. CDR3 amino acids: CASSSYLKETGLYNEQFF. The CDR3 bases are TGCGCCAGCAGCTCCTACCTTAAGGAGACAGGGCTTTACAATGAGCAGTTCTTC.

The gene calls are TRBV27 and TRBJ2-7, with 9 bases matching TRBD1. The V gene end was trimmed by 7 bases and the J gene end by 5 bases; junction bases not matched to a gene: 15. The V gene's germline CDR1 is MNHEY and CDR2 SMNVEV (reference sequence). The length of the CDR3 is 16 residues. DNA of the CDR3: TGTGCCAGCAAGTTTATGGCGGACAGGGGAACGAACGAGCAGTACTTC. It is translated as CASKFMADRGTNEQYF.

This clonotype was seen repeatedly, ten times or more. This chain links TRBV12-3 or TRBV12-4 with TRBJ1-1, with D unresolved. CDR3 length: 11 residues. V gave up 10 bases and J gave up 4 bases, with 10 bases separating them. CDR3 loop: CAIPEGTEAFF. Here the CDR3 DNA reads TGTGCCATCCCCGAGGGCACTGAAGCTTTCTTT.

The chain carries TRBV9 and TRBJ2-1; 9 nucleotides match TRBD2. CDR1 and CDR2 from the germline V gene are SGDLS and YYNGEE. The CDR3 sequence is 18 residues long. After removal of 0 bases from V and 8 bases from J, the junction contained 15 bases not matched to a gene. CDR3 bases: TGTGCCAGCAGCGTAGGAAATAGCGGGGGCCCGGATACCTATGAGCAGTTCTTC. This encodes CASSVGNSGGPDTYEQFF.

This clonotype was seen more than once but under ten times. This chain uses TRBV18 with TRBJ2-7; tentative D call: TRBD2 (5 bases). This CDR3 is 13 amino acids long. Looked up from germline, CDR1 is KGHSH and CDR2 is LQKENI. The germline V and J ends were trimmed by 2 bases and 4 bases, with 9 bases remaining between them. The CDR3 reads CASSPIGVYEQYF. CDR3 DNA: TGTGCCAGCTCACCAATCGGGGTATACGAGCAGTACTTC.

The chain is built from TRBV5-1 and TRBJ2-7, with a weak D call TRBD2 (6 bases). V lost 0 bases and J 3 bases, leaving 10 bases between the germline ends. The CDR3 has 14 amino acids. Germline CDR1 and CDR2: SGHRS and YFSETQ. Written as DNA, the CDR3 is TGCGCCAGCAGCTTGGGCCCGGGAGTCTACGAGCAGTACTTC. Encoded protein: CASSLGPGVYEQYF.

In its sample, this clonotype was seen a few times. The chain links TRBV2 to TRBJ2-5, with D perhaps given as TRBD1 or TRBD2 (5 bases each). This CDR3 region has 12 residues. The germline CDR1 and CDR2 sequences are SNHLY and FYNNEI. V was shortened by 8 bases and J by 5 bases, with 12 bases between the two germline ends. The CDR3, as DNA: TGTGCCAGCGCTGTAGAGGGGGAGACCCAGTACTTC. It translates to CASAVEGETQYF. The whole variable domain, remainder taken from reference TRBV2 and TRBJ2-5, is EPEVTQTPSHQVTQMGQEVILRCVPISNHLYFYWYRQILGQKVEFLVSFYNNEISEKSEIFDDQFSVERPDGSNFTLKIRSTKLEDSAMYFCASAVEGETQYFGPGTRLLVL.

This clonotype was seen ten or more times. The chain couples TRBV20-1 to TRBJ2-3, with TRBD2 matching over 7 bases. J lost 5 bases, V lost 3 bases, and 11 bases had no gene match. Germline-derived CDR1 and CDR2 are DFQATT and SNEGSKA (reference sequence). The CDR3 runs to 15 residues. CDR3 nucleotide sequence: TGCAGTGCTAGGGTAGCGGGCACGTACATAGATACGCAGTATTTT. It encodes CSARVAGTYIDTQYF.

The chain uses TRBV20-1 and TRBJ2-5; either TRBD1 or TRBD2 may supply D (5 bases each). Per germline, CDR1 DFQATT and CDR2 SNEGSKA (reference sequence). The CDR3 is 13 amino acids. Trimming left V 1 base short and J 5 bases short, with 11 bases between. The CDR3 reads CSARGETAETQYF. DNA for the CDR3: TGCAGTGCTAGAGGGGAGACAGCGGAGACCCAGTACTTC.

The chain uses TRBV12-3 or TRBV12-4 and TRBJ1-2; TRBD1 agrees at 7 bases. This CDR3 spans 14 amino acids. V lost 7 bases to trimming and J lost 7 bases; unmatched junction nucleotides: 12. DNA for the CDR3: TGTGCCAGCACCCTAACAGGGGCGCGAGGTGGCTACACCTTC. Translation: CASTLTGARGGYTF.

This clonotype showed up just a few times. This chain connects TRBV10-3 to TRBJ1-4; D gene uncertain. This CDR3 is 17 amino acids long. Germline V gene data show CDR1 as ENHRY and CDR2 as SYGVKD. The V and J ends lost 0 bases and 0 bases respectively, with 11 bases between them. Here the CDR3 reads CAISESNGWATNEKLFF. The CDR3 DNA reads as TGTGCCATCAGTGAGTCGAATGGGTGGGCAACTAATGAAAAACTGTTTTTT.

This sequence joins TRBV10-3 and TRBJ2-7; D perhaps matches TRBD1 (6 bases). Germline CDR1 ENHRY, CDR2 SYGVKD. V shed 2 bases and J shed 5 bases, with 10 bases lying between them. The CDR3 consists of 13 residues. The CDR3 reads CAISEPDSNEQYF. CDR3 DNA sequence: TGTGCCATCAGTGAGCCGGACAGCAACGAGCAGTACTTC.

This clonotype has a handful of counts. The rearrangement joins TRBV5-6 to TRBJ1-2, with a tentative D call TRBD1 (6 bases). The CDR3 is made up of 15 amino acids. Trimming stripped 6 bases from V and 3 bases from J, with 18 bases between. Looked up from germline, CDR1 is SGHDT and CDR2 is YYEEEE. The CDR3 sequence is CASTPGGGPHYGYTF. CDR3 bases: TGTGCCAGCACCCCGGGCGGGGGGCCCCACTATGGCTACACCTTC.

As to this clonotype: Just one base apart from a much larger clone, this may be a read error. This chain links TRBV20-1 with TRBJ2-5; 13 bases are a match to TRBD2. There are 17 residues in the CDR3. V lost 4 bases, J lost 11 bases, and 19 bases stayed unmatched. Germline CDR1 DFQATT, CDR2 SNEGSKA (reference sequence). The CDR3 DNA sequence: TGCAGTGCTACGTACTCCGGGACTAGCGGGATACTGAATGAGCAGTACTTC. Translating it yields CSATYSGTSGILNEQYF.